These 20 T cell receptor beta chains were sequenced from one sample in a study of blood T cell repertoires in COVID-19. The method was immunoSEQ multiplex PCR; TCRdb's version includes in-frame clones alone and lacks a portion of them. This table holds over 250,000 clones, about 87% found once. The sample consisted of PBMCs or T cells enriched from blood (not recorded which). The origin of the receptors is a woman under 40 who had recovered from COVID-19.

The V and J genes are TRBV5-1 and TRBJ1-6; D gene unclear. This CDR3 contains 14 residues. V lost 6 bases and J lost 6, with 13 bases in between. Germline-derived CDR1 and CDR2 are SGHRS and YFSETQ. The CDR3 DNA is TGCGCCAGCACCCCTGGACTGATTAATTCACCCCTCCACTTT. Translating it yields CASTPGLINSPLHF.

V gene TRBV4-1 combines with J gene TRBJ1-1; possibly TRBD1 for D (5 bases). The CDR3 covers 12 residues. The V and J ends lost 4 bases and 7 bases respectively, with 10 bases between them. CDR1 and CDR2 from the germline V gene are MGHRA and YSYEKL. CDR3 residues: CASSPMGGEAFF. The CDR3 nucleotides read TGCGCCAGCAGCCCAATGGGGGGTGAAGCTTTCTTT.

The DNA of the CDR3 is TGTGCTAGTGGTTTGGGTTTGGTTAGGGGGCAAGAGACCCAGTACTTC. It codes for CASGLGLVRGQETQYF. This sequence joins TRBV12-5 and TRBJ2-5, with a weak D call TRBD1 (6 bases). V was cut by 1 base and J by 2 bases, with 14 bases left in between. The CDR3 extends over 16 amino acids. Germline CDR1 reads LGHNT; CDR2 reads FRNRAP.

The V gene is TRBV19, the J gene TRBJ1-2; a possible D gene is TRBD1 (5 bases). The CDR3 totals 13 residues. The ends were cut back, 7 bases at V and 5 bases at J, with 14 bases in the middle. Germline CDR1 is LNHDA and CDR2 is SQIVND (reference sequence). This CDR3 reads CASMGQSTYGYTF. The CDR3, as DNA: TGTGCCAGTATGGGGCAGTCGACATATGGCTACACCTTC.

The chain recombines TRBV5-1 with TRBJ1-6; no reliable D call. Germline V gene sequence: CDR1 SGHRS, CDR2 YFSETQ. Trimming stripped 4 bases from V and 8 bases from J, with 13 bases between. CDR3 length equals 14 residues. DNA of the CDR3: TGCGCCAGCAGCCTTCGCCGGGGAGATTCACCCCTCCACTTT. Its protein product is CASSLRRGDSPLHF.

CDR3 DNA sequence: TGCGCCAGCAGCCTGGAGTACAGGGGGGGGTACGAGCAGTACTTC. Translation gives CASSLEYRGGYEQYF. The V call is TRBV5-1, the J call TRBJ2-7, with D possibly TRBD1 on 8 matching bases. The CDR3 runs 15 residues. Looked up from germline, CDR1 is SGHRS and CDR2 is YFSETQ. V gave up 4 bases and J gave up 4 bases, with 18 bases separating them.

This chain links TRBV10-1 with TRBJ1-1; 8 nucleotides line up with TRBD1. With V trimmed by 5 bases and J by 4 bases, 9 bases remained unmatched. This CDR3 has 15 residues. The germline gives CDR1 WNHNN, CDR2 SYGVQD (reference sequence). CDR3 sequence reads: CASSRQQGDGTEAFF. The CDR3 nucleotides read TGCGCCAGCAGTCGTCAACAGGGGGACGGCACTGAAGCTTTCTTT.

This chain connects TRBV6-1 to TRBJ1-1; D perhaps matches TRBD1 (6 bases). Germline assignment: CDR1 MNHNS and CDR2 SASEGT. The CDR3 sequence is 12 residues long. Trimming cost V 3 bases and J 9 bases, with 11 bases left between them. CDR3 nucleotide sequence: TGTGCCAGCAGTGAGACAGGTGGGAAAGCTTTCTTT. This translates into CASSETGGKAFF.

The rearrangement links TRBV28 to TRBJ2-7; D is undetermined. The germline V gene encodes CDR1 MDHEN and CDR2 SYDVKM. Trimming stripped 4 bases from V and 9 bases from J, with 16 bases between. The CDR3 totals 13 residues. The CDR3 DNA reads TGTGCCAGCAGTTCCCCTATTCGTGGTTGGCAGTACTTC. This sequence encodes CASSSPIRGWQYF.

The rearrangement links TRBV7-2 to TRBJ2-1; the match to TRBD2 covers 11 bases. The germline V gene encodes CDR1 SGHTA and CDR2 FQGNSA. The junction had 16 bases not matched to a gene; V was cut back by 5 bases and J by 4 bases. CDR3 size: 19 residues. The CDR3 protein is CASSVKRLAGGERYNEQFF. The CDR3 nucleotides are TGTGCCAGCAGCGTCAAGAGGTTAGCGGGGGGGGAGAGGTACAATGAGCAGTTCTTC.

On this clone itself: A read error may produce the germline difference seen at one junction end. This rearrangement joins TRBV13 to TRBJ2-1, with D tentatively TRBD1 (5 bases). This CDR3 contains 12 residues. CDR1 PRHDT and CDR2 FYEKMQ come from the germline V gene (reference sequence). The CDR3 reads CASSLGLGLGLF. The CDR3 DNA sequence: TGTGCCAGCAGCTTAGGGCTGGGGTTGGGGCTCTTC. The variable domain in full, completed from reference TRBV13 and TRBJ2-1, reads AAGVIQSPRHLIKEKRETATLKCYPIPRHDTVYWYQQGPGQDPQFLISFYEKMQSDKGSIPDRFSAQQFSDYHSELNMSSLELGDSALYFCASSLGLGLGLFGPGTRLTVL.

V usage is TRBV2 and J usage is TRBJ2-1; 7 bases are shared with TRBD2. The CDR3 is made up of 15 amino acids. The germline V gene encodes CDR1 SNHLY and CDR2 FYNNEI. V dropped 4 bases and J dropped 0; count of bases not matched to a gene: 3. This chain's CDR3 is CASSVLAISYNEQFF. CDR3 in DNA: TGTGCCAGCAGTGTACTAGCGATCTCCTACAATGAGCAGTTCTTC.

This clone appeared once. The CDR3 nucleotides are TGTGCCAGCAGCCAGACTACTTTTAAAGACAGGGGGGCCGGAAACACCATATATTTT. Its translation is CASSQTTFKDRGAGNTIYF. This chain uses TRBV3-1 (or the pseudogene TRBV3-2) with TRBJ1-3; 9 bases match TRBD1. Trimming cost V 3 bases and J 4 bases; bases outside gene matches: 16. Germline values: CDR1 LGHDT, CDR2 YNNKEL (reference sequence). CDR3 size: 19 residues.

The rearrangement joins TRBV6-4 to TRBJ2-1; D may be TRBD2 (6 bases). The V end lost 4 bases, the J end lost 7 bases, and 14 bases lay between the germline ends. The CDR3 spans 14 residues. Germline assignment: CDR1 MRHNA and CDR2 SNTAGT. The CDR3 reads CASSATGTGNEQFF. In DNA form, the CDR3 reads TGTGCCAGCAGTGCCACCGGGACTGGGAATGAGCAGTTCTTC.

V and J are TRBV3-1 (or the pseudogene TRBV3-2) and TRBJ2-5; 11 bases match TRBD2. V shed 4 bases and J 7 bases; nucleotides not matched to a gene: 8. The CDR3 has 15 amino acids. The germline CDR1 and CDR2 sequences are LGHDT and YNNKEL (reference sequence). The CDR3 loop is CASSRLSGGAPTQYF. CDR3 nucleotides: TGTGCCAGCAGCCGCCTTAGCGGGGGGGCTCCGACCCAGTACTTC.

The chain has TRBV5-6 and TRBJ1-2; 9 bases are shared with TRBD1. This CDR3 region has 16 residues. J was trimmed by 8 bases and V by 1 base; bases with no gene match: 12. The germline CDR1 and CDR2 sequences are SGHDT and YYEEEE. The CDR3 DNA reads TGTGCCAGCAGCTTGAGGGGCCGGGACAGGGAATACGGCTACACCTTC. Translated: CASSLRGRDREYGYTF.

Worth noting for this clone: Other DNA variants within this sample encode the same CDR3. The DNA of the CDR3 is TGCGCCAGCAGCCCCGGGTCAACTCAAGAGACCCAGTACTTC. Residues: CASSPGSTQETQYF. The V and J genes are TRBV5-1 and TRBJ2-5; D not resolved. This CDR3 contains 14 residues. CDR1 is SGHRS and CDR2 is YFSETQ in the germline V gene. V lost 4 bases and J lost 2, with 12 bases in between.

The rearrangement uses TRBV15 and TRBJ2-2; the match to TRBD2 covers 8 bases. The V gene end was trimmed by 0 bases and the J gene end by 4 bases; junction bases not matched to a gene: 7. There are 17 residues in the CDR3. Germline V gene sequence: CDR1 LNHNV, CDR2 YYDKDF (reference sequence). The CDR3, as DNA: TGTGCCACCAGCAGAGATCTAACTAGCGGACCCACCGGGGAGCTGTTTTTT. This translates into CATSRDLTSGPTGELFF.

This clone was picked up a small number of times. This chain uses TRBV27 with TRBJ1-1, with unresolved D. Trimming removed 9 bases at V and 7 bases at J, with 6 bases between. Germline V gives CDR1 MNHEY, CDR2 SMNVEV (reference sequence). CDR3 length: 9 amino acids. CDR3 in amino acids: CASLYEAFF. CDR3 in DNA: TGTGCCAGTTTATATGAAGCTTTCTTT.

The V call is TRBV18, the J call TRBJ1-6, with 9 bases lining up with TRBD1. Germline-derived CDR1 and CDR2 are KGHSH and LQKENI. V lost 10 bases to trimming and J lost 6 bases; unmatched junction nucleotides: 10. This CDR3 comprises 15 residues. This CDR3 is CANSISDRGNSPLHF. In DNA, the CDR3 is TGTGCCAACTCGATATCGGACAGGGGTAATTCACCCCTCCACTTT. The full variable domain, rest sourced from reference TRBV18 and TRBJ1-6, is NAGVMQNPRHLVRRRGQEARLRCSPMKGHSHVYWYRQLPEEGLKFMVYLQKENIIDESGMPKERFSAEFPKEGPSILRIQQVVRGDSAAYFCANSISDRGNSPLHFGNGTRLTVT.